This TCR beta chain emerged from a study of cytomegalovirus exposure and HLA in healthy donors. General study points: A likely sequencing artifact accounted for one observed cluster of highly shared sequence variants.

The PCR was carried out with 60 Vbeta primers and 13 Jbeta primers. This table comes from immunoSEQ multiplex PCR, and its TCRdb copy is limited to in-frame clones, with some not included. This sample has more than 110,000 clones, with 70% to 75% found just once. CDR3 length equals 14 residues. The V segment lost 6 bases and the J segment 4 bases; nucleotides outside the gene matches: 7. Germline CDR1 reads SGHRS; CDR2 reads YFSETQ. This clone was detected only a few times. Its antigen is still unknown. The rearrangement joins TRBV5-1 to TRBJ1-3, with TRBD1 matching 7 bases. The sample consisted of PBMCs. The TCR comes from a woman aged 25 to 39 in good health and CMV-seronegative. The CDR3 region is CASTDRARGNTIYF. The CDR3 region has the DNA TGCGCCAGCACAGACAGGGCTCGCGGAAACACCATATATTTT.